These T cell receptor beta chains were read from a single sample in a study of shared T cell receptors in the human thymus. TCRdb keeps only in-frame clones here, not all; method: immunoSEQ multiplex PCR. The table includes hundreds of thousands of clones, roughly 86% detected once. These records were also assigned to another study, of human thymus T cells.

The sequenced material came from thymocytes. All receptors come from a boy under two years old with a congenital heart defect. Each CDR3 is given with its conserved first and last residue. A D gene is named only where the DNA matches it firmly. Clone sizes are given selectively: once, few, many, or a class where the clone is expanded.

size: few
V: TRBV21-1
D: NA
J: TRBJ2-7
DNA: TGTGCCAGCAGCCTCGGACTAGGAGAAGTCGAGCAGTACTTC
CDR3: CASSLGLGEVEQYF

size: NA
V: TRBV4-2
D: TRBD2
J: TRBJ2-5
DNA: TGTGCCAGCAGCCAAGGGGTGGCTAGCGGGGGGACGCAAGAGACCCAGTACTTC
CDR3: CASSQGVASGGTQETQYF

size: NA
V: TRBV27
D: NA
J: TRBJ2-7
DNA: TGTGCCAGCAGTTCCCTGGGGGGAGGCGAGCAGTACTTC
CDR3: CASSSLGGGEQYF

size: once
V: TRBV18
D: NA
J: TRBJ2-7
DNA: TGTGCCAGCTCACCGTCCGGTAACTCCTACGAGCAGTACTTC
CDR3: CASSPSGNSYEQYF

size: NA
V: TRBV28
D: TRBD1
J: TRBJ2-7
DNA: TGTGCCAGCAGTTTTCGGGACAGGGTGTACGAGCAGTACTTC
CDR3: CASSFRDRVYEQYF

size: few
V: TRBV29-1
D: TRBD2
J: TRBJ2-1
DNA: TGCAGCGTTGCAGGGACTAGCGGGAGGAAGCAGTCCTACAATGAGCAGTTCTTC
CDR3: CSVAGTSGRKQSYNEQFF

size: NA
V: TRBV7-9
D: NA
J: TRBJ2-7
DNA: TGTGCCAGCAGCTTTCACTTAGCGGAGCAAAGCTCCTACGAGCAGTACTTC
CDR3: CASSFHLAEQSSYEQYF

size: NA
V: TRBV5-6
D: TRBD1
J: TRBJ1-5
DNA: TGTGCCAGCAGCTTCAGGGGGAAGGGGAATCAGCCCCAGCATTTT
CDR3: CASSFRGKGNQPQHF

size: NA
V: TRBV4-1
D: TRBD1
J: TRBJ2-5
DNA: TGCGCCAGCAGCCCCCATAGGGGGCCTAAAGAGACCCAGTACTTC
CDR3: CASSPHRGPKETQYF

size: once
V: TRBV6-5
D: NA
J: TRBJ2-1
DNA: TGTGCCAGCTCTGCACGGGGACTCAGCAATGAGCAGTTCTTC
CDR3: CASSARGLSNEQFF

size: NA
V: TRBV28
D: NA
J: TRBJ1-4
DNA: TGTGCCAGCAGTTTAAGTCAGGGGATAAATGAAAAACTGTTTTTT
CDR3: CASSLSQGINEKLFF

size: NA
V: TRBV7-7
D: TRBD2
J: TRBJ2-2
DNA: TGTGCCAGCAGCTTGGGACTAGCGAAGGCGAACACCGGGGAGCTGTTTTTT
CDR3: CASSLGLAKANTGELFF

size: once
V: TRBV14
D: TRBD2
J: TRBJ2-7
DNA: TGTGCCAGCAGCCAAGATTGGCTAGCGGGGTTCGCCGAGCAGTACTTC
CDR3: CASSQDWLAGFAEQYF

size: NA
V: TRBV5-1
D: NA
J: TRBJ2-1
DNA: TGCGCCAGCAGCCCCCCGTCCCTAGCCGTCACAACTAATGAGCAGTTCTTC
CDR3: CASSPPSLAVTTNEQFF

size: NA
V: TRBV4-3
D: TRBD2
J: TRBJ2-1
DNA: TGCGCCAGCAGCCCTCGTCAGGGTATTGGGACTAGCGGGAGGCATGAGCAGTTCTTC
CDR3: CASSPRQGIGTSGRHEQFF

size: once
V: TRBV4-3
D: NA
J: TRBJ2-3
DNA: TGCGCCAGCAGATGGGGGCTATCACTCACAGATACGCAGTATTTT
CDR3: CASRWGLSLTDTQYF